In this sample, the clone carrying this T cell receptor (beta chain) turned up a few times. Its antigen is as yet unknown. The V end lost 0 bases, the J end lost 5 bases, and 17 bases lay between the germline ends. In germline, CDR1 is SGDLS, CDR2 YYNGEE. The CDR3 has 17 residues. 60 Vbeta and 13 Jbeta primers were used in PCR. Profiling relied on immunoSEQ multiplex PCR, and the TCRdb table lists in-frame clones only, not all of them. The table lists around 250,000 clones, around 80% of them singletons. The data originate from a study of cytomegalovirus exposure and HLA in healthy donors. General study findings and limits: Across donors, sequencing depth was assumed by presence/absence analyses to be roughly uniform.

The genes are TRBV9 and TRBJ1-4, with a weak D call TRBD1 (6 bases). Sequencing was performed on PBMCs. The receptor was isolated from a woman in her sixties or seventies in good health and CMV-seropositive. CDR3: CASSVGRGGLGNEKLFF. The CDR3, as DNA: TGTGCCAGCAGCGTAGGCAGGGGTGGCCTTGGGAATGAAAAACTGTTTTTT.